This T cell receptor (beta chain) was retrieved from a study of regulatory T cells in long-lasting Graves disease. This clonotype was seen repeatedly, ten times or more. Germline CDR1 is SGHKS and CDR2 is YYEKEE (reference sequence). CDR3 length: 15 residues. V lost 1 base and J lost 4, with 14 bases in between. Time point of the sample: newly diagnosed GD, antithyroid drugs for less than 3 months. RNA isolated from PBMCs was used to make the TCR library. To make TCR beta libraries, researchers used iRepertoire HTBI primers and Arm-PCR of CDR3 regions. A single record per CDR3 protein comes from TCRdb applying MiXCR to the multiplex PCR reads. Here the sample spans a few hundred thousand distinct CDR3 sequences, about 18% being singletons. This sample was shared with a second study, whose subject was T cells in Graves' hyperthyroidism and ophthalmopathy. That paper states: The HTBI primer set was used in a first-round RT-PCR of the TCR CDR3.

The receptor comes from a woman in her thirties with Graves disease. The chain employs TRBV5-5 and TRBJ1-2; no definite D call. The specimen comprised peripheral blood mononuclear cells (PBMCs), sampled at new diagnosis, from a patient treated with antithyroid drugs. In DNA, the CDR3 is TGTGCCAGCAGCTTGTACCAACTCGGATCCTATGGCTACACCTTC. The encoded protein is CASSLYQLGSYGYTF.